The 16 T cell receptor beta chains below all came from one sample that was sequenced in a study of PD-1 blockade in classical Hodgkin lymphoma. TCRdb keeps only in-frame clones here, not all; method: immunoSEQ multiplex PCR. Of about 47,000 clones in the sample, approximately 80% were seen once. Stated time point: cycle 4 day 1 (C4D1), after more than five weeks of nivolumab. In every patient, relapse followed autologous stem cell transplantation, while exposure to brentuximab vedotin differed. Sample: peripheral blood mononuclear cells (PBMCs), taken before the fourth cycle of nivolumab. The receptors were gathered from a human donor with classical Hodgkin lymphoma.

The rearrangement joins TRBV28 to TRBJ1-5; 8 positions match TRBD1. Germline V gene data show CDR1 as MDHEN and CDR2 as SYDVKM. The CDR3 contains 20 residues. V lost 6 bases, J lost 5 bases, and 24 bases stayed unmatched. The CDR3 DNA reads TGTGCCAGCAGCCCACCCCTGGGACAGGAGCCAAAATGGAGTTATCAGCCCCAGCATTTT. Translation: CASSPPLGQEPKWSYQPQHF.

The rearrangement links TRBV18 to TRBJ2-5; the match to TRBD1 covers 11 bases. The CDR3 runs 16 residues. Germline CDR1 and CDR2: KGHSH and LQKENI. V was clipped by 1 base and J by 2 bases; unmatched bases: 3. The CDR3 nucleotides read TGTGCCAGCTCACCACTGTGGGACAGGGGGCAAGAGACCCAGTACTTC. Its protein is CASSPLWDRGQETQYF.

This clone was counted a single time. This chain uses TRBV5-1 with TRBJ2-5; weak D call: TRBD1 (7 bases). CDR1 is SGHRS and CDR2 is YFSETQ in the germline V gene. Trimming cost V 4 bases and J 4 bases, with 11 bases left between them. The CDR3 runs 13 residues. The CDR3 DNA follows: TGCGCCAGCAGCACTCAGGGGGGAGAGACCCAGTACTTC. It yields the protein CASSTQGGETQYF.

CDR3 sequence: CASSYPVTYEQYF. CDR3 bases: TGTGCCAGCAGTTACCCGGTCACCTACGAGCAGTACTTC. The gene calls are TRBV2 and TRBJ2-7, with unresolved D. The CDR3 is 13 residues long. The germline gives CDR1 SNHLY, CDR2 FYNNEI. V gave up 5 bases and J gave up 2 bases, with 10 bases separating them.

The chain recombines TRBV7-2 with TRBJ1-1, with D possibly being TRBD1 (5 bases). The germline V gene encodes CDR1 SGHTA and CDR2 FQGNSA. The CDR3 consists of 13 residues. Trimming took off 6 bases at V and 1 base at J, with 9 bases between the two ends. Written as DNA, the CDR3 is TGTGCCAGCAGGGCAACAGGGAACACTGAAGCTTTCTTT. Translated, it gives CASRATGNTEAFF.

The V gene is TRBV30, the J gene TRBJ1-3; no firm D call. With 3 bases removed from V and 9 bases from J, the gap between germline ends came to 15 bases. Germline assignment: CDR1 GTSNPN and CDR2 SVGIG (reference sequence). The CDR3 loop spans 13 amino acids. The CDR3 spells CAWSFEGRSTIYF. In DNA, the CDR3 is TGTGCCTGGAGCTTTGAAGGGAGAAGCACCATATATTTT. The entire variable domain, with the rest obtained from reference TRBV30 and TRBJ1-3, is as follows: SQTIHQWPATLVQPVGSPLSLECTVEGTSNPNLYWYRQAAGRGLQLLFYSVGIGQISSEVPQNLSASRPQDRQFILSSKKLLLSDSGFYLCAWSFEGRSTIYFGEGSWLTVV.

The gene calls are TRBV4-2 and TRBJ2-5; tentative D call: TRBD2 (6 bases). The CDR3 extends over 12 amino acids. V lost 0 bases, J lost 7 bases, and 6 bases lay in between. Germline CDR1 LGHNA, CDR2 YNFKEQ. The CDR3 region has the DNA TGTGCCAGCAGCCAAGATAGCGGGACCCAGTACTTC. Protein: CASSQDSGTQYF.

In its sample, this clone was seen once. V gene TRBV5-4 combines with J gene TRBJ2-2; TRBD1 matches 8 bases. The germline CDR1 and CDR2 sequences are SGHNT and YYREEE (reference sequence). The V segment lost 0 bases and the J segment 6 bases; nucleotides outside the gene matches: 4. CDR3 length: 15 residues. The CDR3 DNA follows: TGTGCCAGCAGCTTGGACAGGGGGAGCGCCGGGGAGCTGTTTTTT. Its protein is CASSLDRGSAGELFF.

The chain has TRBV7-6 and TRBJ2-7; unclear D gene. The CDR3 spans 12 residues. Germline V lookup: CDR1 SGHVS, CDR2 FNYEAQ. V gave up 7 bases and J gave up 5 bases, with 12 bases separating them. The DNA of the CDR3 is TGTGCCAGCATCGCCCCTACGGACGAGCAGTACTTC. It specifies CASIAPTDEQYF.

This chain links TRBV19 with TRBJ1-2; unclear D gene. Trimming removed 7 bases from V and 6 bases from J, with 18 bases in between. Per germline, CDR1 LNHDA and CDR2 SQIVND (reference sequence). The CDR3 spans 14 residues. CDR3 nucleotides: TGTGCCAGTACACTAAGGGTTCCGAGGGATGGCTACACCTTC. It codes for CASTLRVPRDGYTF.

The chain employs TRBV27 and TRBJ2-2; 8 bases agree with TRBD1. The CDR3 totals 15 residues. Germline CDR1 reads MNHEY; CDR2 reads SMNVEV (reference sequence). V was pared by 6 bases and J by 2 bases, with 5 bases of the junction left unmatched. The CDR3, as DNA: TGTGCCAGCAGCTCAGGGGGCCCAAACACCGGGGAGCTGTTTTTT. Translated, it gives CASSSGGPNTGELFF.

This rearrangement joins TRBV19 to TRBJ2-7; weak D call: TRBD1 (5 bases). The CDR3 consists of 15 residues. V lost 1 base and J 0 bases, leaving 10 bases between the germline ends. The germline V gene has CDR1 LNHDA and CDR2 SQIVND (reference sequence). The DNA for the CDR3 is TGTGCCAGTAGTATAGGGGCAGGGATCTCCTACGAGCAGTACTTC. This translates into CASSIGAGISYEQYF.

V and J are TRBV5-1 and TRBJ2-6; 8 nucleotides align to TRBD1. The CDR3 contains 15 residues. V was pared by 7 bases and J by 4 bases, with 7 bases of the junction left unmatched. Looked up from germline, CDR1 is SGHRS and CDR2 is YFSETQ. The CDR3 loop reads CASGQDRAGANVLTF. The CDR3 DNA reads TGCGCCAGCGGCCAGGACAGGGCGGGGGCCAACGTCCTGACTTTC.

This sequence joins TRBV7-8 and TRBJ1-1, with D uncertain. Germline-derived CDR1 and CDR2 are SGHVS and FQNEAQ. The V and J ends lost 4 bases and 2 bases respectively, with 8 bases between them. This CDR3 is built from 13 residues. CDR3 in DNA: TGTGCCAGCAGCTCCTCACCCAACACTGAAGCTTTCTTT. Translating gives CASSSSPNTEAFF. Using reference TRBV7-8 and TRBJ1-1 for the parts outside the CDR3, the full variable domain is GAGVSQSPRYKVAKRGQDVALRCDPISGHVSLFWYQQALGQGPEFLTYFQNEAQLDKSGLPSDRFFAERPEGSVSTLKIQRTQQEDSAVYLCASSSSPNTEAFFGQGTRLTVV.

V usage is TRBV19 and J usage is TRBJ1-2, with D tentatively TRBD1 (5 bases). The V and J ends lost 9 bases and 6 bases respectively, with 23 bases between them. The germline V gene has CDR1 LNHDA and CDR2 SQIVND (reference sequence). The CDR3 spans 15 residues. CDR3 loop: CASERLGQGGNGYTF. The CDR3 bases are TGTGCCAGCGAGCGTTTGGGGCAGGGCGGAAATGGCTACACCTTC.

The chain carries TRBV11-3 and TRBJ2-7; 14 bases align to TRBD2. V gave up 2 bases and J gave up 7 bases; unmatched junction bases: 7. Germline V gene sequence: CDR1 SGHNT, CDR2 YENEEA. The CDR3 spans 16 residues. CDR3 bases: TGTGCCAGCAGCTTAAGACTAGCGGGAGGGCCCCGGGAGCAGTACTTC. Translation gives CASSLRLAGGPREQYF.